This T cell receptor beta chain was recovered during a study of T-cell reconstitution after alpha-beta-depleted transplantation in children. Trimming removed 4 bases at V and 4 bases at J, with 16 bases between. Germline V gives CDR1 SGHTA, CDR2 FQGNSA. The CDR3 runs 15 residues. For TCRbeta, the library was prepared with unique molecular identifiers. One entry per CDR3 protein, called by TCRdb with MiXCR from the PCR reads. This table has about 480,000 distinct CDR3 sequences, around 13% appearing once. The sequence came from a human donor who donated a stem cell graft to a child with combined immunodeficiency. Sample: PBMCs from the stem cell graft donor, taken from the stem cell graft. V and J are TRBV7-2 and TRBJ1-1; no definite D call. CDR3 nucleotide sequence: TGTGCCAGCAGCTCCCCCCCCCTTTTACGCACTGAAGCTTTCTTT. Amino acids: CASSSPPLLRTEAFF.